The 23 T cell receptor beta chains listed next were all sequenced from one sample in a study of cytomegalovirus exposure and HLA in healthy donors. PCR was performed using 60 Vbeta and 13 Jbeta primers. Method: immunoSEQ multiplex PCR; TCRdb's copy keeps in-frame clones and lacks some. The sample yields approximately 170,000 clones, roughly 70% seen once. The sequencing sample was made of PBMCs. The receptors were gathered from a woman aged 18-30 years in good health and CMV-seropositive.

The chain has TRBV5-4 and TRBJ2-1; D may be TRBD1 (6 bases). Germline lookup yields CDR1 SGHNT and CDR2 YYREEE (reference sequence). Trimming removed 0 bases at V and 8 bases at J, with 12 bases between. This CDR3 is built from 14 residues. For the CDR3, the DNA is TGTGCCAGCAGCTTGGATTGGGGGCGGGATGAGCAGTTCTTC. This codes for CASSLDWGRDEQFF.

V gene TRBV7-2 combines with J gene TRBJ2-7, with D perhaps TRBD1 (6 bases). The germline gives CDR1 SGHTA, CDR2 FQGNSA. V gave up 2 bases and J gave up 0 bases, with 23 bases separating them. CDR3 length equals 19 residues. CDR3 in DNA: TGTGCCAGCAGCTTATATAGCGATTCCAAGGACAGATTCTCCTACGAGCAGTACTTC. Translated, it gives CASSLYSDSKDRFSYEQYF.

The sample holds a few counts of this clone. V usage is TRBV7-9 and J usage is TRBJ2-5; D remains unclear. This CDR3 comprises 14 residues. V was cut by 1 base and J by 5 bases, with 11 bases left in between. Per the germline V gene, CDR1 is SEHNR and CDR2 is FQNEAQ (reference sequence). The CDR3: CASSLDGPWETQYF. CDR3 sequence (DNA): TGTGCCAGCAGCTTAGATGGGCCTTGGGAGACCCAGTACTTC.

J is TRBJ1-6 and V is TRBV7-9; D not resolved. Germline values: CDR1 SEHNR, CDR2 FQNEAQ (reference sequence). The CDR3 contains 12 residues. V lost 5 bases, J lost 11 bases, and 10 bases lay in between. The CDR3 here is CASSPQVTPLHF. The DNA of the CDR3 is TGTGCCAGCAGCCCCCAGGTCACACCCCTCCACTTT. The full variable domain, its missing parts supplied by reference TRBV7-9 and TRBJ1-6, is DTGVSQNPRHKITKRGQNVTFRCDPISEHNRLYWYRQTLGQGPEFLTYFQNEAQLEKSRLLSDRFSAERPKGSFSTLEIQRTEQGDSAMYLCASSPQVTPLHFGNGTRLTVT.

The chain links TRBV27 to TRBJ2-5; 10 bases agree with TRBD1. The J call may be incorrect, as the DNA end agrees better with TRBJ2-7. This CDR3 comprises 14 residues. Germline assignment: CDR1 MNHEY and CDR2 SMNVEV (reference sequence). The CDR3 nucleotides read TGTGCCAGCAGTACGGACAGGGGGGTTTTCGAGCAGTACTTC. It translates to CASSTDRGVFEQYF.

Only a few counts were recorded for this clone. The chain joins TRBV13 to TRBJ1-4; D is undetermined. This CDR3 has 20 amino acids. The V end was cut by 0 bases, the J end by 0 bases, with 20 bases between. Germline CDR1 reads PRHDT; CDR2 reads FYEKMQ (reference sequence). The CDR3 spells CASSLGLRAPSHTTNEKLFF. In DNA, the CDR3 is TGTGCCAGCAGCTTAGGCCTGAGGGCCCCGAGCCACACAACTAATGAAAAACTGTTTTTT. The full variable domain, with the rest looked up from reference TRBV13 and TRBJ1-4, is AAGVIQSPRHLIKEKRETATLKCYPIPRHDTVYWYQQGPGQDPQFLISFYEKMQSDKGSIPDRFSAQQFSDYHSELNMSSLELGDSALYFCASSLGLRAPSHTTNEKLFFGSGTQLSVL.

The V gene is TRBV29-1, the J gene TRBJ1-4; 8 bases map to TRBD1. Germline V lookup: CDR1 SQVTM, CDR2 ANQGSEA. There are 14 residues in the CDR3. With V trimmed by 4 bases and J by 7 bases, 8 bases remained unmatched. The CDR3 nucleotides read TGCAGCGTTGGGAGGACAGGGAATCGTGAAAAACTGTTTTTT. Protein product: CSVGRTGNREKLFF.

This sequence joins TRBV7-9 and TRBJ2-7; no reliable D call. In germline, CDR1 is SEHNR, CDR2 FQNEAQ (reference sequence). Trimming stripped 1 base from V and 2 bases from J, with 9 bases between. CDR3 length equals 14 residues. The CDR3 nucleotides are TGTGCCAGCAGCTTAGTAGTTAACCCCTACGAGCAGTACTTC. Amino acid sequence: CASSLVVNPYEQYF.

The chain combines TRBV7-9 with TRBJ1-1; no clear D. The CDR3 covers 10 residues. V dropped 8 bases and J dropped 5 bases, with 6 bases sitting between them. Germline lookup yields CDR1 SEHNR and CDR2 FQNEAQ (reference sequence). The CDR3 sequence is CASAGTEAFF. DNA of the CDR3: TGTGCCAGCGCGGGGACTGAAGCTTTCTTT. The whole variable domain, filled in from reference TRBV7-9 and TRBJ1-1, reads DTGVSQNPRHKITKRGQNVTFRCDPISEHNRLYWYRQTLGQGPEFLTYFQNEAQLEKSRLLSDRFSAERPKGSFSTLEIQRTEQGDSAMYLCASAGTEAFFGQGTRLTVV.

The V gene is TRBV19, the J gene TRBJ2-2; D unresolved. Germline V gives CDR1 LNHDA, CDR2 SQIVND (reference sequence). Trimming left V 6 bases short and J 4 bases short, with 12 bases between. There are 14 residues in the CDR3. The CDR3 nucleotides are TGTGCCAGTAGGAACCGAATCGGCACCGGGGAGCTGTTTTTT. This gives the protein CASRNRIGTGELFF.

The gene calls are TRBV28 and TRBJ1-5, with a weak D call TRBD1 (6 bases). CDR3 length: 15 residues. V lost 6 bases to trimming and J lost 3 bases, with 15 bases between them. In germline, CDR1 is MDHEN, CDR2 SYDVKM. CDR3 nucleotides: TGTGCCAGCAGAAACGAACAGGGTCTCAATCAGCCCCAGCATTTT. Its translation is CASRNEQGLNQPQHF.

Comment on this clone: The junction does not match germline at one end; this may be a read error. This chain connects TRBV7-9 to TRBJ1-1; D ambiguous. Germline V gene lookup returns CDR1 SEHNR and CDR2 FQNEAQ (reference sequence). This CDR3 has 12 residues. DNA for the CDR3: TGTTCCAGCAGCTTAGAAGGAGCTGAAGCTTTCTTT. The encoded protein is CSSSLEGAEAFF.

A few counts support this clone. The genes are TRBV19 and TRBJ1-1; unclear D gene. The CDR3 totals 14 residues. V lost 0 bases to trimming and J lost 6 bases, with 11 bases between them. Germline V gives CDR1 LNHDA, CDR2 SQIVND (reference sequence). CDR3 nucleotides: TGTGCCAGTAGTATAGAGCGTCTCCCGGCTGAAGCTTTCTTT. This codes for CASSIERLPAEAFF.

The chain couples TRBV7-9 to TRBJ1-1, with TRBD1 matching 7 bases. V shed 5 bases, J shed 2 bases, and the junction held 5 bases outside the gene matches. Germline values: CDR1 SEHNR, CDR2 FQNEAQ (reference sequence). The CDR3 covers 14 residues. CDR3 sequence reads: CASSLTGSNTEAFF. The CDR3 DNA sequence: TGTGCCAGCAGCCTGACAGGGAGCAACACTGAAGCTTTCTTT.

This clone was detected only once. The chain employs TRBV5-6 and TRBJ1-2; perhaps TRBD1 as D (5 bases). V was clipped by 6 bases and J by 0 bases, with 12 bases between them. Germline lookup yields CDR1 SGHDT and CDR2 YYEEEE. CDR3 length equals 14 residues. CDR3 in amino acids: CASNDSPANYGYTF. The CDR3 coding sequence is TGTGCCAGCAACGACAGTCCCGCTAACTATGGCTACACCTTC.

The gene calls are TRBV4-1 and TRBJ1-2; the match to TRBD1 covers 12 bases. Germline V gene lookup returns CDR1 MGHRA and CDR2 YSYEKL. The CDR3 has 16 residues. Trimming at V came to 4 bases and at J to 7 bases, leaving 10 bases not matched to a gene. This CDR3 reads CASSRGQGATEGGYTF. The CDR3 bases are TGCGCCAGCAGCCGGGGACAGGGGGCGACGGAGGGTGGCTACACCTTC.

V gene TRBV7-9 combines with J gene TRBJ1-2, with D perhaps matching TRBD1 (6 bases). Trimming stripped 4 bases from V and 1 base from J, with 16 bases between. The CDR3 contains 16 residues. CDR1 and CDR2 (germline): SEHNR, FQNEAQ (reference sequence). The CDR3 region has the DNA TGTGCCAGCAGCTCTAGTACGCAGGGACATAACTATGGCTACACCTTC. It translates to CASSSSTQGHNYGYTF.

The chain recombines TRBV19 with TRBJ1-5; a weak D match, TRBD1 (5 bases). The CDR3 runs 15 residues. Per the germline V gene, CDR1 is LNHDA and CDR2 is SQIVND (reference sequence). Deletions cut 5 bases from V and 3 bases from J, with 14 bases between. DNA of the CDR3: TGTGCCAGTAGTGGGAGTGGGGGACTCAATCAGCCCCAGCATTTT. It translates to CASSGSGGLNQPQHF.

This clone was observed once. This chain connects TRBV15 to TRBJ1-2; weak D call: TRBD1 (6 bases). Between the trimmed V and J ends, which lost 7 bases and 3 bases, there was a span of 15 bases. This CDR3 region has 14 residues. In germline, CDR1 is LNHNV, CDR2 YYDKDF (reference sequence). In DNA, the CDR3 is TGTGCCACCACCAAGGGGGGGTCGGACTATGGCTACACCTTC. Translating gives CATTKGGSDYGYTF.

V is TRBV9 and J is TRBJ2-2; maybe TRBD1 (5 bases). The CDR3 consists of 14 residues. Germline CDR1 is SGDLS and CDR2 is YYNGEE. V was trimmed by 0 bases and J by 7 bases, leaving 10 bases between them. CDR3: CASSVVGANGELFF. CDR3 bases: TGTGCCAGCAGCGTAGTAGGGGCGAACGGGGAGCTGTTTTTT.

This clone was detected once. V and J are TRBV11-2 and TRBJ2-2; D possibly corresponds to TRBD1 (6 bases). From germline, CDR1 is SGHAT and CDR2 FQNNGV. V lost 5 bases and J lost 6, with 13 bases in between. This CDR3 comprises 14 residues. The CDR3, as DNA: TGTGCCAGCAGCCGGAACAGGGAAGCCGGGGAGCTGTTTTTT. Protein product: CASSRNREAGELFF.

The chain joins TRBV9 to TRBJ2-5, with 10 nucleotides matching TRBD2. Trimming took 4 bases from V and 4 from J; bases not matched to a gene: 7. The germline gives CDR1 SGDLS, CDR2 YYNGEE. The CDR3 extends over 15 amino acids. CDR3 residues: CASSFQAGGPETQYF. The CDR3 coding sequence is TGTGCCAGCAGCTTTCAAGCGGGGGGGCCAGAGACCCAGTACTTC.

This clone came up a few times. The chain combines TRBV19 with TRBJ1-1, with 8 bases fitting TRBD1. After removal of 5 bases from V and 4 bases from J, the junction contained 3 bases not matched to a gene. Germline-derived CDR1 and CDR2 are LNHDA and SQIVND (reference sequence). The CDR3 totals 13 residues. Here the CDR3 reads CASSFTGGTEAFF. CDR3 DNA sequence: TGTGCCAGTAGTTTTACAGGGGGCACTGAAGCTTTCTTT.